Reported below is one T cell receptor (beta chain). The antigen is unknown. Time point defined: newly diagnosed, previously untreated cHL patient sample. Peripheral samples used as comparators were newly diagnosed, untreated classical Hodgkin lymphoma PBMCs. Germline lookup yields CDR1 SNHLY and CDR2 FYNNEI. The CDR3 has 12 residues. V shed 6 bases and J 7 bases; nucleotides not matched to a gene: 3. Method: immunoSEQ multiplex PCR; TCRdb's copy keeps in-frame clones and lacks some. The table lists 20,000 to 25,000 clones, approximately 93% of them singletons, with about 3.9% in the top ten. The entry originates in a study of PD-1 blockade in classical Hodgkin lymphoma. Notes on the study in general: Still unresolved is the cause of the repertoire differences, which may be disease activity or prior therapy. Reported baseline diversity: healthy donors highest, relapsed/refractory patients lowest.

The chain carries TRBV2 and TRBJ2-1; 7 nucleotides line up with TRBD2. The receptor was derived from a human donor with classical Hodgkin lymphoma. Material for sequencing was peripheral blood mononuclear cells (PBMCs). CDR3 bases: TGTGCCAGCAGATGGGGGGGGAATGAGCAGTTCTTC. Translated, it gives CASRWGGNEQFF.